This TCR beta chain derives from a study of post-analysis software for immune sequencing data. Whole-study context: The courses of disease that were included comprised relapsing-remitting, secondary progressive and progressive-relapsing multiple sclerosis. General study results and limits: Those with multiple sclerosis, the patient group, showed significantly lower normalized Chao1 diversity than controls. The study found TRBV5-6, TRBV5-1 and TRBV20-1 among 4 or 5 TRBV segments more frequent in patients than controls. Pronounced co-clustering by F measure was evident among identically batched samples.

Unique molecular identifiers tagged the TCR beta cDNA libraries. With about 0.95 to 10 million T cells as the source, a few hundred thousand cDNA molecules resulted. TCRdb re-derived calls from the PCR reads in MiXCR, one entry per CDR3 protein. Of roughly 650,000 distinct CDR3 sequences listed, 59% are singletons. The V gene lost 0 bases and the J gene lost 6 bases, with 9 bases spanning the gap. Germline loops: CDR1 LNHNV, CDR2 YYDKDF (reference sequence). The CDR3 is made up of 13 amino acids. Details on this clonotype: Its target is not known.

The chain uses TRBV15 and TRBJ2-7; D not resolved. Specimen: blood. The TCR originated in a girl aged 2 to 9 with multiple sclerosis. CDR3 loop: CATSREGLLEQYF. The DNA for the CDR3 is TGTGCCACCAGCAGAGAGGGTCTGCTCGAGCAGTACTTC.